Shown below are 27 T cell receptor beta chains from a single sample sequenced in a study of CD8 T cells in Susac syndrome. The RNA, roughly 0.45 to 1 ug, was put through reverse transcription using random hexamers. TCRdb independently ran MiXCR on the immunoSEQ multiplex PCR reads; one entry per CDR3 protein. The top ten hold approximately 0.21% of the sample, which has under 70,000 distinct CDR3 sequences, more than 90% seen once. Sequenced: CD8+ T cells from PBMCs. Receptors were obtained from a human donor in good health.

The chain carries TRBV12-3 or TRBV12-4 and TRBJ2-3; the D is unclear. There are 12 residues in the CDR3. Trimming cost V 5 bases and J 7 bases, with 10 bases left between them. The CDR3: CASSPDRHTQYF. In nucleotides, the CDR3 is TGTGCCAGCAGTCCCGACCGGCATACGCAGTATTTT.

V gene TRBV4-1 combines with J gene TRBJ2-7; D uncertain. From germline, CDR1 is MGHRA and CDR2 YSYEKL. The CDR3 contains 17 residues. With 0 bases removed from V and 0 bases from J, the gap between germline ends came to 15 bases. CDR3 DNA sequence: TGCGCCAGCAGCCAAGACCCTAACAGTGTGAGCTCCTACGAGCAGTACTTC. It encodes CASSQDPNSVSSYEQYF.

The chain recombines TRBV4-1 with TRBJ1-1, with a tentative D call TRBD1 (6 bases). The CDR3 is 15 amino acids. CDR1 is MGHRA, CDR2 YSYEKL, per germline. V was pared by 2 bases and J by 2 bases, with 12 bases between. CDR3 DNA: TGCGCCAGCAGCCAACTACAGGGAGTCAACACTGAAGCTTTCTTT. It translates to CASSQLQGVNTEAFF.

The gene calls are TRBV9 and TRBJ2-3; no firm D call. The CDR3 has 15 amino acids. Trimming cost V 0 bases and J 0 bases, with 8 bases left between them. Germline V gives CDR1 SGDLS, CDR2 YYNGEE. CDR3 region: CASSVDGGSTDTQYF. The CDR3 DNA sequence: TGTGCCAGCAGCGTAGATGGCGGCAGCACAGATACGCAGTATTTT. Using reference TRBV9 and TRBJ2-3 for the parts outside the CDR3, the full variable domain is DSGVTQTPKHLITATGQRVTLRCSPRSGDLSVYWYQQSLDQGLQFLIQYYNGEERAKGNILERFSAQQFPDLHSELNLSSLELGDSALYFCASSVDGGSTDTQYFGPGTRLTVL.

This rearrangement joins TRBV4-1 to TRBJ2-5; maybe TRBD2 (6 bases). CDR1 is MGHRA and CDR2 is YSYEKL in the germline V gene. V was pared by 8 bases and J by 4 bases, with 11 bases between. The CDR3 length is 12 residues. The CDR3 spells CASRGSGETQYF. DNA of the CDR3: TGCGCCAGCCGGGGGAGCGGAGAGACCCAGTACTTC.

The J gene is TRBJ2-7, the V gene TRBV3-1, with D tentatively TRBD2 (5 bases). The CDR3 length is 15 residues. The V end lost 2 bases, the J end lost 2 bases, and 13 bases lay between the germline ends. Germline V gene data show CDR1 as LGHDT and CDR2 as YNNKEL (reference sequence). The CDR3 loop is CASSQPSEGTYEQYF. For the CDR3, the DNA is TGTGCCAGCAGCCAACCTTCTGAGGGCACCTACGAGCAGTACTTC.

The V call is TRBV14, the J call TRBJ2-1; D is perhaps TRBD1 or TRBD2 (5 bases each). Trimming cost V 4 bases and J 2 bases, with 9 bases left between them. This CDR3 spans 14 amino acids. Per the germline V gene, CDR1 is SGHDN and CDR2 is FVKESK. CDR3 loop: CASSPEGTYNEQFF. CDR3 in DNA: TGTGCCAGCAGCCCAGAGGGGACCTACAATGAGCAGTTCTTC.

The rearrangement uses TRBV27 and TRBJ1-1; TRBD1 is a possible D gene (6 bases). Germline CDR1 and CDR2: MNHEY and SMNVEV (reference sequence). The CDR3 consists of 11 residues. V lost 6 bases and J lost 9, with 11 bases in between. CDR3 DNA: TGTGCCAGCAGCCAGGGACACCAAGCTTTCTTT. Amino acid sequence: CASSQGHQAFF.

The chain uses TRBV15 and TRBJ2-2, with a weak D call TRBD2 (6 bases). CDR3 length equals 17 residues. Trimming removed 1 base at V and 4 bases at J, with 16 bases between. CDR1 LNHNV and CDR2 YYDKDF come from the germline V gene (reference sequence). CDR3 sequence reads: CATSRVRDSILTGELFF. DNA for the CDR3: TGTGCCACCAGCAGAGTCCGGGACTCCATTCTCACCGGGGAGCTGTTTTTT.

This clonotype was detected only once. The chain couples TRBV5-1 to TRBJ2-7; tentatively, D is TRBD1 (5 bases). Germline values: CDR1 SGHRS, CDR2 YFSETQ. There are 14 residues in the CDR3. V lost 0 bases, J lost 1 base, and 8 bases lay in between. The CDR3 here is CASSLGRTSYEQYF. The CDR3, as DNA: TGCGCCAGCAGCTTGGGCAGGACATCCTACGAGCAGTACTTC.

The V and J genes are TRBV4-1 and TRBJ2-7; the D call may be TRBD1 or TRBD2 (6 bases each). CDR1 and CDR2 (germline): MGHRA, YSYEKL. The CDR3 runs to 14 residues. V was pared by 1 base and J by 3 bases, with 10 bases between. CDR3 DNA: TGCGCCAGCAGCCAAGCGGGGGCGGGCTACGAGCAGTACTTC. Translated: CASSQAGAGYEQYF.

The chain employs TRBV5-5 and TRBJ2-1, with D perhaps TRBD2 (6 bases). V was clipped by 4 bases and J by 7 bases, with 18 bases between them. The CDR3 totals 15 residues. CDR1 and CDR2 from the germline V gene are SGHKS and YYEKEE (reference sequence). The CDR3 coding sequence is TGTGCCAGCAGCAACGGCGCGGGGTGGGGAAATGAGCAGTTCTTC. Its protein is CASSNGAGWGNEQFF.

V usage is TRBV5-1 and J usage is TRBJ1-1; no reliable D call. The V and J ends lost 0 bases and 3 bases respectively, with 9 bases between them. CDR1 is SGHRS and CDR2 is YFSETQ in the germline V gene. This CDR3 is built from 14 residues. CDR3 sequence reads: CASSLGLEDTEAFF. The CDR3 coding sequence is TGCGCCAGCAGCTTGGGGTTGGAGGACACTGAAGCTTTCTTT.

The V call is TRBV4-1, the J call TRBJ1-5; 9 nucleotides agree with TRBD1. Trimming cost V 4 bases and J 3 bases; bases outside gene matches: 4. Germline assignment: CDR1 MGHRA and CDR2 YSYEKL. This CDR3 region has 15 residues. The CDR3 loop is CASSLGQGYNQPQHF. For the CDR3, the DNA is TGCGCCAGCAGCCTGGGACAGGGCTACAATCAGCCCCAGCATTTT.

The CDR3 bases are TGCGCCAGCAGCTTGGCACATACAGGAGGCTACGAGCAGTACTTC. Its protein is CASSLAHTGGYEQYF. This chain uses TRBV5-1 with TRBJ2-7; D possibly uses TRBD1 or TRBD2 (5 bases each). CDR1 and CDR2 (germline): SGHRS, YFSETQ. Trimming took off 0 bases at V and 3 bases at J, with 13 bases between the two ends. The length of the CDR3 is 15 residues.

The chain uses TRBV5-1 and TRBJ1-3; D gene ambiguous. V lost 0 bases, J lost 3 bases, and 16 bases lay in between. The CDR3 is made up of 17 amino acids. Looked up from germline, CDR1 is SGHRS and CDR2 is YFSETQ. The chain's CDR3 is CASSLGSGAPGGNTIYF. CDR3 DNA sequence: TGCGCCAGCAGCTTGGGATCCGGTGCGCCTGGTGGAAACACCATATATTTT.

The chain is built from TRBV6-5 and TRBJ1-1, with a tentative D call TRBD1 (5 bases). Germline loops: CDR1 MNHEY, CDR2 SVGAGI. Trimming removed 7 bases from V and 1 base from J, with 16 bases in between. This CDR3 is 15 amino acids long. The CDR3 coding sequence is TGTGCCAGCACCCCCGGGGGTGAGGGGAACACTGAAGCTTTCTTT. This translates into CASTPGGEGNTEAFF.

V is TRBV23-1 and J is TRBJ1-3, with 10 bases identical to TRBD1. TRBV23-1 is flagged as an ORF with uncertain function. The CDR3 sequence is 20 residues long. Unmatched junction bases numbered 13, after V lost 2 bases and J lost 0 bases. DNA for the CDR3: TGCGCCAGCAGTCAACGGGACAGGGGTCCAACCTGCTTCTCTGGAAACACCATATATTTT. Amino acids: CASSQRDRGPTCFSGNTIYF.

This clonotype has just one count. The J gene is TRBJ2-1, the V gene TRBV13; 8 bases are a match to TRBD1. V was pared by 2 bases and J by 6 bases, with 6 bases of the junction left unmatched. Germline CDR1 reads PRHDT; CDR2 reads FYEKMQ (reference sequence). The CDR3 has 15 amino acids. The CDR3 loop reads CASSLLAGGFNEQFF. The CDR3 DNA reads TGTGCCAGCAGCTTACTAGCAGGGGGCTTCAATGAGCAGTTCTTC.

This chain joins TRBV4-1 and TRBJ1-5, with D maybe TRBD1 (5 bases). The CDR3 consists of 16 residues. The germline V gene has CDR1 MGHRA and CDR2 YSYEKL. The V end lost 0 bases, the J end lost 0 bases, and 9 bases lay between the germline ends. CDR3 amino acids: CASSQEGTGSNQPQHF. CDR3 coding DNA: TGCGCCAGCAGCCAAGAAGGGACGGGTAGCAATCAGCCCCAGCATTTT.

The V gene is TRBV9, the J gene TRBJ2-7; 7 positions agree with TRBD1. The V segment lost 4 bases and the J segment 6 bases; nucleotides outside the gene matches: 13. The CDR3 runs to 15 residues. CDR1 and CDR2 from the germline V gene are SGDLS and YYNGEE. The CDR3 sequence is CASSPDRDGHIEQYF. The CDR3 coding sequence is TGTGCCAGCAGCCCCGACAGGGATGGTCACATCGAGCAGTACTTC. Variable domain in full (rest from reference TRBV9 and TRBJ2-7): DSGVTQTPKHLITATGQRVTLRCSPRSGDLSVYWYQQSLDQGLQFLIQYYNGEERAKGNILERFSAQQFPDLHSELNLSSLELGDSALYFCASSPDRDGHIEQYFGPGTRLTVT.

V gene TRBV11-2 combines with J gene TRBJ2-3; the D is unclear. Germline V gene data show CDR1 as SGHAT and CDR2 as FQNNGV. This CDR3 spans 12 amino acids. Trimming left V 7 bases short and J 6 bases short, with 11 bases between. The DNA for the CDR3 is TGTGCCAGCACTCCATCGGCGGATACGCAGTATTTT. Its protein is CASTPSADTQYF.

The rearrangement links TRBV6-2 or TRBV6-3 to TRBJ1-1; D uncertain. Trimming took 2 bases from V and 0 from J, leaving 7 bases between them. This CDR3 is 14 amino acids long. Germline V lookup: CDR1 MNHEY, CDR2 SVGEGT. This CDR3 reads CASSYEDMNTEAFF. CDR3 DNA: TGTGCCAGCAGTTACGAGGATATGAACACTGAAGCTTTCTTT.

The chain links TRBV5-6 to TRBJ2-7; D remains ambiguous. Germline lookup yields CDR1 SGHDT and CDR2 YYEEEE. V was clipped by 3 bases and J by 3 bases, with 7 bases between them. The CDR3 is 12 amino acids. CDR3 in DNA: TGTGCCAGCAGCTACACTGACTACGAGCAGTACTTC. Amino acids: CASSYTDYEQYF. Full variable domain (outside the CDR3, taken from reference TRBV5-6 and TRBJ2-7): DAGVTQSPTHLIKTRGQQVTLRCSPKSGHDTVSWYQQALGQGPQFIFQYYEEEERQRGNFPDRFSGHQFPNYSSELNVNALLLGDSALYLCASSYTDYEQYFGPGTRLTVT.

The chain has TRBV6-4 and TRBJ2-2; D may be TRBD1 or TRBD2 (5 bases each). Per germline, CDR1 MRHNA and CDR2 SNTAGT. V was pared by 2 bases and J by 6 bases, with 7 bases between. The CDR3 runs to 13 residues. CDR3 sequence reads: CASSDGGAGELFF. DNA for the CDR3: TGTGCCAGCAGTGACGGGGGAGCCGGGGAGCTGTTTTTT.

This clonotype was recorded only once. The chain carries TRBV7-9 and TRBJ1-1; D uncertain. The CDR3 consists of 15 residues. CDR1 is SEHNR and CDR2 is FQNEAQ in the germline V gene (reference sequence). Deletions cut 4 bases from V and 1 base from J, with 13 bases between. CDR3 nucleotides: TGTGCCAGCAGCTCGAGACGGACGGGGAACACTGAAGCTTTCTTT. Protein sequence: CASSSRRTGNTEAFF.

A remark on this clonotype: The junction departs from germline at one end; a sequencing error may be responsible. V is TRBV7-6 and J is TRBJ2-1; D is possibly TRBD1 or TRBD2 (5 bases each). CDR1 and CDR2 from the germline V gene are SGHVS and FNYEAQ. The CDR3 covers 15 residues. CDR3 protein: CASSLEAGGRGEQFF. In nucleotides, the CDR3 is TGTGCCAGCAGTTTAGAGGCTGGGGGACGGGGTGAGCAGTTCTTC.